These 9 T cell receptor beta chains were sequenced from one sample in a study of somatic mutations in cytotoxic T cells in rheumatoid arthritis. Measured with immunoSEQ multiplex PCR; TCRdb has only the in-frame clones, and not every one. This sample yields roughly 5,000 clones, of which 70% to 85% are seen a single time; about half belongs to the top ten. Sequenced sample: CD8+ T cells sorted from blood. All receptors derive from a woman aged 50 to 60 with rheumatoid arthritis.

By sample fraction, this clone is medium-sized. J is TRBJ1-5 and V is TRBV9; D unclear. Looked up from germline, CDR1 is SGDLS and CDR2 is YYNGEE. The CDR3 runs 15 residues. The V end lost 0 bases, the J end lost 6 bases, and 13 bases lay between the germline ends. The CDR3 DNA follows: TGTGCCAGCAGCGTAGGGGGAACTCGGGGTCAGCCCCAGCATTTT. Translation: CASSVGGTRGQPQHF.

The CDR3 region has the DNA TGTGCCAGCAGTGGGCGGGAGGGCCAACACAAATCCTACGAGCAGTACTTC. Protein: CASSGREGQHKSYEQYF. This chain uses TRBV25-1 with TRBJ2-7; 9 bases align to TRBD2. CDR1 and CDR2 (germline): MGHDK, SYGVNS. V dropped 4 bases and J dropped 1; count of bases not matched to a gene: 11. The CDR3 loop spans 17 amino acids.

This chain connects TRBV5-4 to TRBJ2-5; 10 bases are a match to TRBD1. The DNA end lines up better with TRBJ2-7; the J call may be wrong. The germline CDR1 and CDR2 sequences are SGHNT and YYREEE (reference sequence). This CDR3 contains 14 residues. CDR3 loop: CASSQGQGAYEQYF. The CDR3 DNA is TGTGCCAGCAGCCAAGGACAGGGGGCCTACGAGCAGTACTTC.

The V call is TRBV5-4, the J call TRBJ1-2; maybe TRBD1 (6 bases). Trimming left V 0 bases short and J 7 bases short, with 13 bases between. This CDR3 comprises 14 residues. Germline V gene data show CDR1 as SGHNT and CDR2 as YYREEE (reference sequence). CDR3 region: CASSLGGYRAGYTF. Written as DNA, the CDR3 is TGTGCCAGCAGCTTGGGAGGGTACAGGGCTGGCTACACCTTC.

This chain joins TRBV9 and TRBJ2-2; 11 nucleotides line up with TRBD2. The V and J ends lost 4 bases and 5 bases, in that order; junction bases with no gene match: 7. Germline CDR1 reads SGDLS; CDR2 reads YYNGEE. This CDR3 has 16 amino acids. CDR3 in amino acids: CASSPRTSGWTGELFF. The CDR3, as DNA: TGTGCCAGCAGCCCCCGGACTAGCGGGTGGACCGGGGAGCTGTTTTTT.

The chain joins TRBV6-5 to TRBJ1-5; 7 bases align to TRBD1. The trim removed 5 bases at V and 4 bases at J, leaving 8 bases unmatched. The CDR3 sequence is 15 residues long. Germline V lookup: CDR1 MNHEY, CDR2 SVGAGI. CDR3 nucleotides: TGTGCCAGCAGTATCACGACAGGGCTTAATCAGCCCCAGCATTTT. Encoded protein: CASSITTGLNQPQHF.

The chain links TRBV7-9 to TRBJ2-5, with D tentatively TRBD2 (5 bases). Germline CDR1 SEHNR, CDR2 FQNEAQ (reference sequence). The CDR3 runs 14 residues. V lost 1 base, J lost 4 bases, and 10 bases lay in between. CDR3 loop: CASSLEASRETQYF. DNA of the CDR3: TGTGCCAGCAGCTTAGAGGCTAGCCGAGAGACCCAGTACTTC.

The rearrangement joins TRBV7-8 to TRBJ2-6, with 8 bases aligning to TRBD1. The CDR3 consists of 20 residues. With V trimmed by 2 bases and J by 1 base, 13 bases remained unmatched. Germline CDR1 SGHVS, CDR2 FQNEAQ. The CDR3 DNA reads as TGTGCCAGCAGCTTACTTTCCGGACAGGGCCCATATTCTGGGGCCAACGTCCTGACTTTC. Protein: CASSLLSGQGPYSGANVLTF. The full variable domain, completed using reference TRBV7-8 and TRBJ2-6, is GAGVSQSPRYKVAKRGQDVALRCDPISGHVSLFWYQQALGQGPEFLTYFQNEAQLDKSGLPSDRFFAERPEGSVSTLKIQRTQQEDSAVYLCASSLLSGQGPYSGANVLTFGAGSRLTVL.

This clone was counted between two and nine times. The gene calls are TRBV5-6 and TRBJ2-7; possible D gene TRBD1, 5 bases. The germline V and J ends were trimmed by 3 bases and 3 bases, with 19 bases remaining between them. The CDR3 consists of 16 residues. The germline CDR1 and CDR2 sequences are SGHDT and YYEEEE. The CDR3 loop is CASSSATDMTFYEQYF. The CDR3 coding sequence is TGTGCCAGCAGCTCCGCGACAGACATGACCTTCTACGAGCAGTACTTC.